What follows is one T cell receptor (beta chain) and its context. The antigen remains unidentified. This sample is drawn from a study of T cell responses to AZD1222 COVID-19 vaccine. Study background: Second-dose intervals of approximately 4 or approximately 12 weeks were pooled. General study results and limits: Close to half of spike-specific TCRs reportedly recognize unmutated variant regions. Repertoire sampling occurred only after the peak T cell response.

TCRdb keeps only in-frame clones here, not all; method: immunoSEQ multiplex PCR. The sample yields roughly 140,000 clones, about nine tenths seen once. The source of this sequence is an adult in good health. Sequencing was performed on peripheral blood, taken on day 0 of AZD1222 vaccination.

The CDR3 DNA sequence: TGCAGCGGTCTAGGGGGCAATGAGCAGTTCTTC. This encodes CSGLGGNEQFF. J is TRBJ2-1 and V is TRBV29-1; tentative D call: TRBD1 (6 bases). This CDR3 contains 11 residues. Germline assignment: CDR1 SQVTM and CDR2 ANQGSEA. With 7 bases removed from V and 6 bases from J, the gap between germline ends came to 10 bases.